This T cell receptor beta chain stems from a study of blood T cell repertoires in COVID-19. Germline CDR1 and CDR2: MDHEN and SYDVKM. V lost 6 bases, J lost 11 bases, and 13 bases lay in between. The CDR3 length is 11 residues. Only in-frame clones appear in the TCRdb table, and some are missing; sequencing was by immunoSEQ multiplex PCR. The table records a few hundred thousand clones, around 89% of them present only once. The J gene is TRBJ1-1, the V gene TRBV28, with D unresolved. The TCR originated in a woman aged 50 to 60 who had recovered from COVID-19. Specimen: PBMCs or T cells enriched from blood (not recorded which). The CDR3 DNA is TGTGCCAGCAGGTTAGACCGCGGGGCTTTCTTT. It codes for CASRLDRGAFF.